These 20 T cell receptor beta chains originate from one sample sequenced in a study of CD8 T cells in Susac syndrome. An input of 0.5 to 1 ug of RNA was subjected to reverse transcription using random hexamers. MiXCR was run by TCRdb on the immunoSEQ multiplex PCR reads, yielding one entry per CDR3 protein. The table lists 200,000 or so distinct CDR3 sequences, roughly 96% of them singletons. Source material: CD4+ T cells from PBMCs. The receptors derive from a human donor with multiple sclerosis.

V usage is TRBV5-1 and J usage is TRBJ2-7; TRBD1 might be the D (6 bases). The V and J ends lost 4 bases and 5 bases respectively, with 13 bases between them. This CDR3 spans 13 amino acids. CDR1 and CDR2 (germline): SGHRS, YFSETQ. The CDR3 DNA is TGCGCCAGCAGCATTCAGGGGAGCAACGAGCAGTACTTC. Protein: CASSIQGSNEQYF. Looking up the rest from reference TRBV5-1 and TRBJ2-7 gives the full variable domain: KAGVTQTPRYLIKTRGQQVTLSCSPISGHRSVSWYQQTPGQGLQFLFEYFSETQRNKGNFPGRFSGRQFSNSRSEMNVSTLELGDSALYLCASSIQGSNEQYFGPGTRLTVT.

The chain is built from TRBV20-1 and TRBJ2-5, with 7 nucleotides matching TRBD2. Germline-derived CDR1 and CDR2 are DFQATT and SNEGSKA (reference sequence). The junction had 9 bases not matched to a gene; V was cut back by 6 bases and J by 5 bases. This CDR3 is 13 amino acids long. For the CDR3, the DNA is TGCAGTGCGCCTTTGGGAGGGGCTGAGACCCAGTACTTC. This translates into CSAPLGGAETQYF.

The chain uses TRBV7-3 and TRBJ2-5, with 9 bases matching TRBD1. CDR3 length: 13 amino acids. The trim removed 4 bases at V and 7 bases at J, leaving 4 bases unmatched. The germline V gene has CDR1 SGHTA and CDR2 FQGTGA. As DNA, the CDR3 is TGTGCCAGCAGCTCGGACAGGGGAGGGACCCAGTACTTC. It encodes CASSSDRGGTQYF.

J is TRBJ2-2 and V is TRBV24-1; D unresolved. Between the trimmed V and J ends, which lost 9 bases and 5 bases, there was a span of 12 bases. The CDR3 runs 13 residues. Germline V lookup: CDR1 KGHDR, CDR2 SFDVKD. The CDR3 sequence: CATEHDTTGELFF. DNA of the CDR3: TGTGCCACCGAACACGATACTACCGGGGAGCTGTTTTTT.

The chain uses TRBV4-2 and TRBJ2-7; D call uncertain. Germline V gene lookup returns CDR1 LGHNA and CDR2 YNFKEQ. CDR3 length: 14 amino acids. Trimming cost V 1 base and J 5 bases, with 12 bases left between them. The CDR3 sequence: CASSQVLAPHEQYF. CDR3 nucleotides: TGTGCCAGCAGCCAAGTCTTGGCGCCGCACGAGCAGTACTTC.

The chain is built from TRBV6-1 and TRBJ1-2; D call uncertain. The CDR3 has 11 residues. V was clipped by 4 bases and J by 5 bases, with 5 bases between them. Germline lookup yields CDR1 MNHNS and CDR2 SASEGT. The CDR3 nucleotides read TGTGCCAGCAGTGCGCATTATGGCTACACCTTC. Translation: CASSAHYGYTF.

J is TRBJ1-1 and V is TRBV5-1; TRBD1 agrees at 7 bases. The CDR3 covers 13 residues. The junction had 5 bases not matched to a gene; V was cut back by 0 bases and J by 9 bases. Germline V gives CDR1 SGHRS, CDR2 YFSETQ. The CDR3 DNA is TGCGCCAGCAGCTTGGAGGGCAGGGGGAAAGCTTTCTTT. Translating gives CASSLEGRGKAFF.

As for this clonotype: The junction does not match germline at one end; this may be a read error. The chain joins TRBV14 to TRBJ1-5, with D perhaps matching TRBD1 (6 bases). Germline V lookup: CDR1 SGHDN, CDR2 FVKESK. The CDR3 runs to 11 residues. In DNA form, the CDR3 reads TGTGCCAGCAACGGGACAAGGGGGTATTATTTT. Translated, it gives CASNGTRGYYF.

The chain joins TRBV14 to TRBJ1-2; no clear D. The CDR3 is 12 residues long. Between the trimmed V and J ends, which lost 3 bases and 4 bases, there was a span of 6 bases. Germline V gives CDR1 SGHDN, CDR2 FVKESK. CDR3 sequence reads: CASSHGLYGYTF. As DNA, the CDR3 is TGTGCCAGCAGCCACGGACTCTATGGCTACACCTTC.

The genes are TRBV11-2 and TRBJ2-3, with 9 bases aligning to TRBD2. Germline CDR1 and CDR2: SGHAT and FQNNGV. This CDR3 has 13 amino acids. Unmatched junction bases numbered 6, after V lost 10 bases and J lost 4 bases. The CDR3 spells CATLRGGADTQYF. The CDR3 region has the DNA TGTGCCACCCTGCGGGGGGGGGCAGATACGCAGTATTTT.

This clonotype was found once. The V gene is TRBV4-1, the J gene TRBJ2-1; 14 bases agree with TRBD2. The CDR3 extends over 16 amino acids. Germline CDR1 and CDR2: MGHRA and YSYEKL. V gave up 3 bases and J gave up 6 bases; unmatched junction bases: 4. In nucleotides, the CDR3 is TGCGCCAGCAGCCAGCAGACTAGCGGGAGGGCCAATGAGCAGTTCTTC. This sequence encodes CASSQQTSGRANEQFF.

The V and J genes are TRBV6-6 and TRBJ2-7, with D possibly matching TRBD2 (5 bases). The CDR3 totals 12 residues. The germline CDR1 and CDR2 sequences are MNHNY and SVGAGI (reference sequence). Trimming cost V 8 bases and J 3 bases, with 11 bases left between them. The CDR3 DNA is TGTGCCAGCCTTTCCGGGAACTACGAGCAGTACTTC. Translation: CASLSGNYEQYF.

The chain carries TRBV6-4 and TRBJ1-2; D not resolved. The germline V gene has CDR1 MRHNA and CDR2 SNTAGT. The CDR3 runs 12 residues. With 2 bases removed from V and 8 bases from J, the gap between germline ends came to 9 bases. CDR3 sequence (DNA): TGTGCCAGCAGTGACCCACGGGAGGGCTACACCTTC. Protein: CASSDPREGYTF.

The CDR3 is CATRTSGRDGEQFF. Written as DNA, the CDR3 is TGTGCCACCAGGACTAGCGGGAGGGATGGCGAGCAGTTCTTC. The V gene is TRBV24-1, the J gene TRBJ2-1; 14 nucleotides align to TRBD2. CDR3 length: 14 residues. V gave up 7 bases and J gave up 10 bases; unmatched junction bases: 5. CDR1 is KGHDR, CDR2 SFDVKD, per germline.

This chain joins TRBV20-1 and TRBJ2-1; 8 bases map to TRBD2. The length of the CDR3 is 16 residues. Germline CDR1 reads DFQATT; CDR2 reads SNEGSKA (reference sequence). V lost 0 bases and J lost 6; bases outside the gene matches: 10. CDR3 bases: TGCAGTGCTAGAGAAGGGACTAGTATTGCGGGCAATGAGCAGTTCTTC. Amino acids: CSAREGTSIAGNEQFF.

The rearrangement links TRBV4-3 to TRBJ2-1; 8 bases map to TRBD2. V dropped 1 base and J dropped 6; count of bases not matched to a gene: 8. Germline V CDR1 and CDR2: LGHNA, YSLEER. The CDR3 runs to 16 residues. The CDR3 DNA is TGCGCCAGCAGCCAAGGCCCGGGAGGGGAGGTCAATGAGCAGTTCTTC. This gives the protein CASSQGPGGEVNEQFF.

Only a few counts were recorded for this clonotype. The gene calls are TRBV18 and TRBJ2-1; no clear D. This CDR3 contains 13 residues. Deletions cut 6 bases from V and 0 bases from J, with 6 bases between. Germline CDR1 is KGHSH and CDR2 is LQKENI. The CDR3 nucleotides are TGTGCCAGCTCCTTGAGCTCCTACAATGAGCAGTTCTTC. Amino acids: CASSLSSYNEQFF.

The V and J genes are TRBV25-1 and TRBJ2-1; tentative D call: TRBD2 (6 bases). The CDR3 is 13 residues long. The V gene's germline CDR1 is MGHDK and CDR2 SYGVNS. Between the trimmed V and J ends, which lost 8 bases and 3 bases, there was a span of 11 bases. CDR3 nucleotides: TGTGCCAGCGACCCGGGGGACTACAATGAGCAGTTCTTC. This sequence encodes CASDPGDYNEQFF.

This clonotype was recorded once. The J gene is TRBJ2-2, the V gene TRBV15; D might be TRBD2 (7 bases). The CDR3 spans 16 residues. Trimming left V 3 bases short and J 4 bases short, with 15 bases between. In germline, CDR1 is LNHNV, CDR2 YYDKDF (reference sequence). The CDR3, as DNA: TGTGCCACCAGCAGGGGAGGGGGAGTACGCACCGGGGAGCTGTTTTTT. It yields the protein CATSRGGGVRTGELFF.

This CDR3 reads CSARSSGSSGANVLTF. CDR3 in DNA: TGCAGTGCTAGGTCTAGCGGGAGCTCTGGGGCCAACGTCCTGACTTTC. The rearrangement uses TRBV20-1 and TRBJ2-6, with 10 bases matching TRBD2. Germline V CDR1 and CDR2: DFQATT, SNEGSKA (reference sequence). This CDR3 comprises 16 residues. With V trimmed by 3 bases and J by 0 bases, 2 bases remained unmatched.